These T cell receptor beta chains were read from a single sample in a study of identical twins. In TCRdb, the 5' RACE reads were re-called with MiXCR into one record per CDR3 protein. The sample lists approximately 500,000 distinct CDR3 sequences; roughly 15% were seen once. The sample also formed part of further work on yellow fever vaccine responses in identical twins.

The sequenced material came from CD4+ T cells sorted from blood. These receptors originate from a woman aged 18-30 years in good health. Both conserved end residues are part of each CDR3. The D gene is left open where the match is weak. Expanded clones are given a class, and other clones once, few, many or no size at all.

>NA|TRBV24-1|NA|TRBJ2-2
TGTGCCACCAGTGATTTGCCCTCTTGGACTCTCACCGGGGAGCTGTTTTTT
CATSDLPSWTLTGELFF
>few|TRBV3-1|NA|TRBJ2-2
TGTGCCAGCAGCCAAGTCCGGGTTGGTGGGGAGCTGTTTTTT
CASSQVRVGGELFF
>NA|TRBV20-1|TRBD2|TRBJ2-1
TGCAGTGCCCGACCGGGACTAGCGGTCAATGAGCAGTTCTTC
CSARPGLAVNEQFF
>few|TRBV7-8|NA|TRBJ2-2
TGTGCCAGCAGCTTAGTGGCAGCCACGAACACCGGGGAGCTGTTTTTT
CASSLVAATNTGELFF
>few|TRBV20-1|NA|TRBJ2-5
TGCAGTGCGATAGTCGGGGGCCCCTCAGAGACCCAGTACTTC
CSAIVGGPSETQYF
>few|TRBV11-2|TRBD1|TRBJ2-1
TGTGCCAGCAGCTTAGGCGGACAGGGCTTCTACAATGAGCAGTTCTTC
CASSLGGQGFYNEQFF
>NA|TRBV2|TRBD1|TRBJ1-1
TGTGCCAGCAGTGCCCAGGGGGGGTCGTTCGGGAACACTGAAGCTTTCTTT
CASSAQGGSFGNTEAFF
>NA|TRBV7-9|NA|TRBJ2-2
TGTGCCAGCAGCTTACGGCGGGATTCCACCGGGGAGCTGTTTTTT
CASSLRRDSTGELFF
>NA|TRBV6-5|TRBD2|TRBJ2-5
TGTGCCAGCAGTTACTCGACTAGCCAGACCCAGTACTTC
CASSYSTSQTQYF
>many|TRBV6-1|TRBD2|TRBJ2-1
TGTGCCAGCAGCCAAGGGACTAGCGGCTACAATGAGCAGTTCTTC
CASSQGTSGYNEQFF
>few|TRBV5-1|TRBD1|TRBJ2-5
TGCGCCAGCAGCTTGCGGGACAGCGCTCAAGAGACCCAGTACTTC
CASSLRDSAQETQYF
>NA|TRBV5-1|NA|TRBJ2-5
TGCGCCAGCAGCGATGGGGGGGGCCCCCAAGAGACCCAGTACTTC
CASSDGGGPQETQYF
>NA|TRBV20-1|TRBD1|TRBJ2-1
TGCAGTGCCGGAGGACAGGGTTCGTCCTACAATGAGCAGTTCTTC
CSAGGQGSSYNEQFF
>few|TRBV4-1|NA|TRBJ2-2
TGCGCCAGCAGCCAAGTCCCCGGCGGGGAGCTGTTTTTT
CASSQVPGGELFF
>few|TRBV7-2|TRBD1|TRBJ1-6
TGTGCCAGCAGATACGTCCCGGGACAGGGAAGTTCACCCCTCCACTTT
CASRYVPGQGSSPLHF
>few|TRBV7-9|NA|TRBJ1-2
TGTGCCAGCAGCCCACATATCCCCGAGGCCGGGGGCTACACCTTC
CASSPHIPEAGGYTF
>NA|TRBV29-1|NA|TRBJ2-7
TGCAGCGCCGCAGGGAGCTCCTACGAGCAGTACTTC
CSAAGSSYEQYF
>few|TRBV5-1|TRBD2|TRBJ2-2
TGCGCCAGCAGTCGCCTAGCGGGAGAGGGCACCGGGGAGCTGTTTTTT
CASSRLAGEGTGELFF
>NA|TRBV10-3|NA|TRBJ2-1
TGTGCCATCAGCCCCGGTCCCTCCCTAGAGAATGAGCAGTTCTTC
CAISPGPSLENEQFF
>many|TRBV12-3/TRBV12-4|TRBD1|TRBJ1-2
TGTGCCAGCAGTGACAGGGGGGCTAATGGCTACACCTTC
CASSDRGANGYTF
>NA|TRBV3-1|NA|TRBJ2-1
TGTGCCAGCAGCCAAGAGCAGGATAGGAATGAGCAGTTCTTC
CASSQEQDRNEQFF
>NA|TRBV5-1|TRBD1|TRBJ2-4
TGCGCCAGCAGCCCTGGGGGGACAGGGACGAGTCAAAACATTCAGTACTTC
CASSPGGTGTSQNIQYF
>NA|TRBV20-1|TRBD2|TRBJ2-1
TGCTGTGCAGCGGGGACTAGCGGGAGAGCAGGGCAGTTCTTC
CCAAGTSGRAGQFF
>NA|TRBV10-3|NA|TRBJ2-7
TGTGCCATCAGTGAAGGAGTAGGCGAGCAGTACTTC
CAISEGVGEQYF
>NA|TRBV2|NA|TRBJ2-5
TGTGCCAGCAGCGAGTACATTCAAGAGACCCAGTACTTC
CASSEYIQETQYF
>NA|TRBV29-1|NA|TRBJ2-1
TGCAGCGTTGACCGAACGGGGGAGGGGGGGAATGAGCAGTTCTTC
CSVDRTGEGGNEQFF
>once|TRBV7-8|TRBD2|TRBJ2-5
TGTGCCAGCAGAAAGAGCGGCGGGGGGGCCGCCGCCCAAGAGACCCAGTACTTC
CASRKSGGGAAAQETQYF
>many|TRBV5-1|TRBD2|TRBJ2-2
TGCGCCAGCAGCTCGGGTTCTAGCGGGGCCACCGGGGAGCTGTTTTTT
CASSSGSSGATGELFF
>few|TRBV2|TRBD2|TRBJ2-1
TGTGCCAGCAGGACTAGCGGGAAGGATGAGCAGTTCTTC
CASRTSGKDEQFF
>NA|TRBV12-3/TRBV12-4|NA|TRBJ2-2
TGTGCCAGCAGTCGGGTTGGGGAGCTGTTTTTT
CASSRVGELFF
>NA|TRBV6-5|TRBD2|TRBJ2-7
TGTGCCAGCAGTTACTCGAGGCTAGCGGGTAACTACGAGCAGTACTTC
CASSYSRLAGNYEQYF
>NA|TRBV12-3/TRBV12-4|NA|TRBJ1-5
TGTGCCAGCAGACAAGACACCGCCGGCCAGCATTTT
CASRQDTAGQHF
>many|TRBV12-3/TRBV12-4|NA|TRBJ1-3
TGTGCCAGCAGTTCTAGGGGGACAGGAAACACCATATATTTT
CASSSRGTGNTIYF
>NA|TRBV18|NA|TRBJ1-1
TGTGCCAGCTCACCGTCCGGAAAAGGGAGCATGAACACTGAAGCTTTCTTT
CASSPSGKGSMNTEAFF
>NA|TRBV11-2|NA|TRBJ2-1
TGTGCCAGCAGCTTATGGGGCGGGACCTCCTACAATGAGCAGTTCTTC
CASSLWGGTSYNEQFF
>few|TRBV7-9|NA|TRBJ1-3
TGTGCCAGCAGCTTAGGAGTTGGGGCCTCTGGAAACACCATATATTTT
CASSLGVGASGNTIYF
>NA|TRBV12-3/TRBV12-4|NA|TRBJ2-5
TGTGCCAGCAGTTTGAGAGGGGCGGGGTTGGAAGAGACCCAGTACTTC
CASSLRGAGLEETQYF
>few|TRBV20-1|NA|TRBJ2-1
TGCAGTGCAGCCGGACCAGCATGGAATGAGCAGTTCTTC
CSAAGPAWNEQFF
>few|TRBV12-3/TRBV12-4|NA|TRBJ2-3
TGTGCCAGCAGCAGAGGTCAAAGTGGCACAGATACGCAGTATTTT
CASSRGQSGTDTQYF
>many|TRBV5-1|NA|TRBJ2-1
TGCGCCAGCAGCCTAGTAGCGGATTCCTACAATGAGCAGTTCTTC
CASSLVADSYNEQFF
>NA|TRBV11-2|NA|TRBJ2-1
TGTGCCAGCAGCCGCACTACAGCCGTGGATGAGCAGTTCTTC
CASSRTTAVDEQFF
>many|TRBV12-3/TRBV12-4|NA|TRBJ2-1
TGTGCCAGCAGACAATACCGACTAGATGGGGTTTACAATGAGCAGTTCTTC
CASRQYRLDGVYNEQFF
>few|TRBV12-3/TRBV12-4|NA|TRBJ2-2
TGTGCCAGCGTAAAGAACACCGGGGAGCTGTTTTTT
CASVKNTGELFF
>NA|TRBV5-1|NA|TRBJ2-3
TGCGCCAGCAGCTTGGTGGTCGGCAGGGAAGCAGATACGCAGTATTTT
CASSLVVGREADTQYF
>many|TRBV29-1|TRBD1|TRBJ2-7
TGCAGCGTTGGGGACAGGTACCTCTACGAGCAGTACTTC
CSVGDRYLYEQYF
>few|TRBV29-1|NA|TRBJ1-1
TGCAGCGTTGTTGTGTTGAACACTGAAGCTTTCTTT
CSVVVLNTEAFF
>few|TRBV2|NA|TRBJ2-7
TGTGCCAGCAGTGATGGTACCTCCTACGAGCAGTACTTC
CASSDGTSYEQYF
>NA|TRBV24-1|TRBD1|TRBJ2-7
TGTGCCACCAGTATTGGACAGGGGGCTGGCGAGCAGTACTTC
CATSIGQGAGEQYF
>NA|TRBV5-6|TRBD2|TRBJ2-2
TGTGCCAGCAGCTTGGAGGTCCTAGCGGGGGGCCTGAACACCGGGGAGCTGTTTTTT
CASSLEVLAGGLNTGELFF
>NA|TRBV6-5|TRBD2|TRBJ2-1
TGTGCCAGCAGTTACGGCACTGGTAGCGGGAGTAGGGATGAGCAGTTCTTC
CASSYGTGSGSRDEQFF
>NA|TRBV15|NA|TRBJ1-1
TGTGCCACCAGCTCCTACTGGGCGGAAGCTTTCTTT
CATSSYWAEAFF
>NA|TRBV20-1|NA|TRBJ2-3
TGCAGTGGAGGACGAACAGATACGCAGTATTTT
CSGGRTDTQYF
>NA|TRBV27|NA|TRBJ2-2
TGTGCCAGCAGTTTTCAGTTCCAGGGAGCGGGGGAGCTGTTTTTT
CASSFQFQGAGELFF
>NA|TRBV29-1|TRBD1|TRBJ2-7
TGCAGCGTTGCCAGGGGGCCCTACGAGCAGTACTTC
CSVARGPYEQYF
>few|TRBV21-1|NA|TRBJ1-1
TGTGCCAGCAGCAAAGGTGAACAGAAAAACACTGAAGCTTTCTTT
CASSKGEQKNTEAFF
>few|TRBV4-2|NA|TRBJ1-1
TGTGCCAGCAGCCAGGCCTTACAGAACACTGAAGCTTTCTTT
CASSQALQNTEAFF
>NA|TRBV5-5|TRBD1|TRBJ2-5
TGTGCCAGCAGCTGGGACAGGGGGTACCAAGAGACCCAGTACTTC
CASSWDRGYQETQYF